The rows below give T cell receptor beta chains drawn from one sample of a study of cytomegalovirus exposure and HLA in healthy donors. Profiling relied on immunoSEQ multiplex PCR, and the TCRdb table lists in-frame clones only, not all of them. The sample carries 130,000 to 150,000 clones, around 70% recorded once. Sequenced sample: PBMCs. The receptors shown here come from a man aged 40-55 years in good health and CMV-seronegative. The CDR3 runs from the conserved cysteine through the conserved F or W. The order of the fields is D gene, V gene, J gene, clone size, CDR3 DNA, CDR3 protein. D genes are given only for firm matches. Not all rows give a size; the values are once, few, many and, for expanded clones, a class.

TRBD1	TRBV30	TRBJ1-1	once	TGTGCCTGGAGCCAGAACAGGGGAACTGAAGCTTTCTTT	CAWSQNRGTEAFF
.	TRBV5-1	TRBJ2-2	few	TGCGCCAGCAGCTTGGACAACAGGGTTGCCGGGGAGCTGTTTTTT	CASSLDNRVAGELFF
.	TRBV4-1	TRBJ1-2	.	TGCGCCAGCAGCCAAGAGGCAGGGGCGGTTCGTGGCTACACCTTC	CASSQEAGAVRGYTF
.	TRBV5-6	TRBJ2-1	.	TGTGCCAGCAGAGCTTCCTACAATGAGCAGTTCTTC	CASRASYNEQFF
TRBD1	TRBV9	TRBJ2-2	.	TGTGCCAGCAGCGTTGCCGGGACAGGCATCGGGGAGCTGTTTTTT	CASSVAGTGIGELFF
TRBD2	TRBV11-2	TRBJ2-1	.	TGTGCCAGCAGCTCGAACCGCGGGGGGGTGTACAATGAGCAGTTCTTC	CASSSNRGGVYNEQFF
TRBD1	TRBV18	TRBJ1-2	few	TGTGCCAGCTCACCAACGGGACAGGGAACCGGCTATGGCTACACCTTC	CASSPTGQGTGYGYTF
TRBD1	TRBV11-3	TRBJ2-2	.	TGTGCCAGCAGCCGGGGACAGGAGAACACCGGGGAGCTGTTTTTT	CASSRGQENTGELFF
.	TRBV6-6	TRBJ1-5	.	TGTGCCAGCAGTTATCCGGGGGAACAGCCCCAGCATTTT	CASSYPGEQPQHF
.	TRBV30	TRBJ1-1	.	TGTGCCTGGAGTGATACAGGGAACACTGAAGCTTTCTTT	CAWSDTGNTEAFF
TRBD1	TRBV9	TRBJ2-7	.	TGTGCCAGCAGCGTAGTCCAAGGGGGCCAAACCTACGAGCAGTACTTC	CASSVVQGGQTYEQYF
.	TRBV7-9	TRBJ2-1	.	TGTGCCAGCAGCTTGGGGGGTCCCACCTACAATGAGCAGTTCTTC	CASSLGGPTYNEQFF
TRBD1	TRBV2	TRBJ1-1	few	TGTGCCAGCAGTCCCACCGACAGGGTTCGCACTGAAGCTTTCTTT	CASSPTDRVRTEAFF
.	TRBV29-1	TRBJ2-1	.	TGCAGCGTTGCTGGCAGGGATGAAGGAAATGAGCAGTTCTTC	CSVAGRDEGNEQFF
TRBD2	TRBV29-1	TRBJ2-7	.	TGCAGCGTGGGACTAGCGGGGGACGGCGAGCAGTACTTC	CSVGLAGDGEQYF
TRBD1	TRBV6-1	TRBJ1-2	.	TGTGCCAGCAGTGGACACGGGGACAGGGGGAGTTATGGCTACACCTTC	CASSGHGDRGSYGYTF
TRBD1	TRBV19	TRBJ1-5	.	TGTGCCAGTAGCACAGGGGGCTCCCCGGGTCGTCAGCCCCAGCATTTT	CASSTGGSPGRQPQHF
TRBD1	TRBV7-9	TRBJ1-2	few	TGTGCCAGCAGCGGACAGGGTAACTATGGCTACACCTTC	CASSGQGNYGYTF
TRBD2	TRBV6-5	TRBJ2-7	once	TGTGCCAGCAGTTCCCGGACTAGCGGGGGATACGAGCAGTACTTC	CASSSRTSGGYEQYF
.	TRBV2	TRBJ1-1	few	TGTGCCAGCAGGGAGGGATATGAGGTATCAGAAGCTTTCTTT	CASREGYEVSEAFF
TRBD1	TRBV30	TRBJ2-5	.	TGTGCCTGGACGGTAGGGGGCCGTAGCAGAGAGACCCAGTACTTC	CAWTVGGRSRETQYF
.	TRBV11-2	TRBJ2-5	once	TGTGCCAGCAGCTCTTCTCGGGAGACCCAGTACTTC	CASSSSRETQYF
TRBD1	TRBV6-6	TRBJ1-2	few	TGTGCCAGCAGTTACCCGGGACAGTCGAACGGCTACACCTTC	CASSYPGQSNGYTF
TRBD1	TRBV27	TRBJ1-2	.	TGTGCCAGCAGTTTAGCCGGGACAGGGTATCGAGCTAACTATGGCTACACCTTC	CASSLAGTGYRANYGYTF
.	TRBV30	TRBJ1-4	.	TGTGCCTGGAGGGGGGGGGCGGTGGACGAAAAACTGTTTTTT	CAWRGGAVDEKLFF
TRBD2	TRBV4-3	TRBJ2-3	.	TGCGCCAGCAGCCAAGCCAAGACTAGCGGGAGCACAGATACGCAGTATTTT	CASSQAKTSGSTDTQYF
.	TRBV28	TRBJ1-4	.	TGTGCCAGCAGTTTAAAAGGGGAGGGAGAAAAACTGTTTTTT	CASSLKGEGEKLFF
.	TRBV12-2	TRBJ2-1	.	TGTGCAAGTCGCGATTGTACGAGCTCCTACAATGAGCAGTTCTTC	CASRDCTSSYNEQFF
.	TRBV28	TRBJ1-2	few	TGTGCCAGCAGCTACGGACAGCGGTATGGCTACACCTTC	CASSYGQRYGYTF
.	TRBV5-1	TRBJ2-2	.	TGCGCCAGCAGCTTCATCAGGGGGAACACCGGGGAGCTGTTTTTT	CASSFIRGNTGELFF
TRBD2	TRBV7-2	TRBJ2-5	.	TGTGCCAGCAGCCCCCCGCGGGGGGGCGGGGGGGAGACCCAGTACTTC	CASSPPRGGGGETQYF
.	TRBV2	TRBJ2-7	.	TGTGCCAGCGGTCGACAGGGAGGCGAGCAGTACTTC	CASGRQGGEQYF
.	TRBV28	TRBJ1-3	.	TGTGCCAGCAGTTTCCCAGGACAGCCTGGAAACACCATATATTTT	CASSFPGQPGNTIYF
.	TRBV6-5	TRBJ2-4	.	TGTGCCAGCAGTTACACCTTAGCGGCATCCAAAAACATTCAGTACTTC	CASSYTLAASKNIQYF
.	TRBV9	TRBJ1-1	.	TGTGCCACCTTTCGACATTTTGAAGCTTTCTTT	CATFRHFEAFF
TRBD1	TRBV12-5	TRBJ2-7	few	TGTGCTAGTGGTTTGGCAACCGGGACAGGAACCTACGAGCAGTACTTC	CASGLATGTGTYEQYF
TRBD1	TRBV2	TRBJ2-3	.	TGTGCCAGCACCCTTACAGGGGGAGATACGCAGTATTTT	CASTLTGGDTQYF
.	TRBV4-1	TRBJ2-1	.	TGCGCCAGCAGCCAAGGACCCGTACTGGCGGGGAGTTACAATGAGCAGTTCTTC	CASSQGPVLAGSYNEQFF
.	TRBV6-1	TRBJ1-5	.	TGTGCCAGCAGTGAAGCGCACGGGTTGACTGATCAGCCCCAGCATTTT	CASSEAHGLTDQPQHF
TRBD2	TRBV27	TRBJ2-4	.	TGTGCCAGCAGTTTAGACGGGGGGAACATTCAGTACTTC	CASSLDGGNIQYF
.	TRBV2	TRBJ2-7	few	TGTGCCAGCCTCAAAGAGGCCGCCTACGAGCAGTACTTC	CASLKEAAYEQYF
.	TRBV28	TRBJ1-1	.	TGTGCCAGCAGTTTTGGGGGGGAAACTGAAGCTTTCTTT	CASSFGGETEAFF
TRBD1	TRBV6-1	TRBJ1-1	.	TGTGCCAGCAGTGGACAGGGCAGTGAAGCTTTCTTT	CASSGQGSEAFF
TRBD1	TRBV10-2	TRBJ1-1	.	TGCGCCAGCAGTTCCGGGACAGGGGAGTACACTGAAGCTTTCTTT	CASSSGTGEYTEAFF
TRBD2	TRBV4-2	TRBJ2-3	.	TGTGCCAGCAGCCAAGTGGTAACTAGCGGGGGGGCCATCACAGATACGCAGTATTTT	CASSQVVTSGGAITDTQYF
.	TRBV5-1	TRBJ1-2	.	TGCGCCAGCAGCTTCCCTAGCTCTAACTATGGCTACACCTTC	CASSFPSSNYGYTF
TRBD2	TRBV4-1	TRBJ2-7	.	TGCGCCAGCAGCCACCAGACTAGCGGGCGAACCTACGAGCAGTACTTC	CASSHQTSGRTYEQYF
TRBD1	TRBV5-6	TRBJ1-5	once	TGTGCCAGCAGCTTGGGGTATCAGGGGGCTCTTCAGCCCCAGCATTTT	CASSLGYQGALQPQHF